One and the same sample provided the 26 T cell receptor beta chains below, sequenced in a study of CD8+ T cells in alopecia areata. Treatment reported: oral pan-JAK inhibitor, 5-10 mg twice daily. Sequencing templates came from extracted RNA that was reverse transcribed into cDNA. The protocol was immunoSEQ multiplex PCR, while the TCRdb copy is restricted to in-frame clones and leaves out a portion. The sample shows approximately 220,000 clones, around two fifths of them seen only once. Sample: CD4+ T cells sorted from blood, taken around week 30, from a patient treated with tofacitinib. These receptors were obtained from a human donor with alopecia areata.

The chain recombines TRBV7-8 with TRBJ2-1; D could derive from TRBD1 or TRBD2 (6 bases each). The CDR3 runs to 16 residues. Trimming took off 2 bases at V and 2 bases at J, with 13 bases between the two ends. The germline V gene has CDR1 SGHVS and CDR2 FQNEAQ. CDR3 in DNA: TGTGCCAGCAGCTTATCCGGCGGGACAACCTACAATGAGCAGTTCTTC. Residues: CASSLSGGTTYNEQFF.

The chain is built from TRBV6-6 and TRBJ2-3; D possibly corresponds to TRBD2 (7 bases). Trimming took 5 bases from V and 0 from J, leaving 15 bases between them. The CDR3 covers 16 residues. CDR1 is MNHNY, CDR2 SVGAGI, per germline (reference sequence). The CDR3 DNA sequence: TGTGCCAGCAGTAAGGGGGGGGCTTCGAGCACAGATACGCAGTATTTT. Translated: CASSKGGASSTDTQYF.

This clone has more than one count but fewer than ten. The chain joins TRBV11-2 to TRBJ1-2; D remains ambiguous. The germline V and J ends were trimmed by 1 base and 6 bases, with 9 bases remaining between them. Germline CDR1 reads SGHAT; CDR2 reads FQNNGV. The length of the CDR3 is 13 residues. The CDR3 region has the DNA TGTGCCAGCAGCTTAGCCGACGCTGATGGCTACACCTTC. Its protein is CASSLADADGYTF.

This sequence joins TRBV11-1 and TRBJ1-2, with TRBD1 as a possible D gene (5 bases). The ends were cut back, 2 bases at V and 3 bases at J, with 10 bases in the middle. The V gene's germline CDR1 is SGHAT and CDR2 FQDESV (reference sequence). CDR3 size: 14 residues. CDR3 nucleotide sequence: TGTGCCAGCAGCTTATCAGGGCCCGACTATGGCTACACCTTC. Its protein is CASSLSGPDYGYTF.

Concerning this clone itself: This CDR3 is also generated by other DNA sequences in the sample. The CDR3 region has the DNA TGTGCCAGCTCACGTGGACAGAACACTGAAGCTTTCTTT. Its protein product is CASSRGQNTEAFF. V and J are TRBV18 and TRBJ1-1; D may be TRBD1 (5 bases). The germline CDR1 and CDR2 sequences are KGHSH and LQKENI. V was shortened by 4 bases and J by 1 base, with 7 bases between the two germline ends. The CDR3 contains 13 residues.

This clone was recorded at least ten times. V is TRBV5-5 and J is TRBJ2-3, with 7 bases identical to TRBD2. Germline trimming cut 2 bases from V and 6 bases from J; bases unmatched to any gene: 0. CDR3 length equals 12 residues. The V gene's germline CDR1 is SGHKS and CDR2 YYEKEE (reference sequence). The CDR3 DNA reads as TGTGCCAGCAGCTTCGGGGGGGATACGCAGTATTTT. Translating it yields CASSFGGDTQYF.

The chain couples TRBV29-1 to TRBJ1-5, with D maybe TRBD1 (5 bases). Germline V lookup: CDR1 SQVTM, CDR2 ANQGSEA. The CDR3 length is 13 residues. V shed 4 bases and J shed 7 bases, with 14 bases lying between them. The CDR3 nucleotides are TGCAGCGTTGCGATTGGACAAGGACAGCCCCAGCATTTT. Its translation: CSVAIGQGQPQHF.

This sequence joins TRBV7-7 and TRBJ2-2, with D possibly TRBD1 on 5 matching bases. The CDR3 spans 14 residues. V gave up 3 bases and J gave up 7 bases, with 12 bases separating them. Germline V CDR1 and CDR2: SSHAT, FNYEAQ (reference sequence). For the CDR3, the DNA is TGTGCCAGCAGCTTTGAAGGGGCAAACGGGGAGCTGTTTTTT. Translating it yields CASSFEGANGELFF.

There are a few counts of this clone. The sample has other DNA sequences that encode this CDR3 too. V usage is TRBV7-2 and J usage is TRBJ2-7; weak D call: TRBD1 (6 bases). Germline-derived CDR1 and CDR2 are SGHTA and FQGNSA. Deletions cut 4 bases from V and 4 bases from J, with 8 bases between. This CDR3 has 12 residues. CDR3 loop: CASSSQGYEQYF. The CDR3 DNA reads as TGTGCCAGCAGCTCTCAGGGGTACGAGCAGTACTTC.

This clone was observed a few times. The chain is built from TRBV5-1 and TRBJ1-1, with no clear D. Trimming took 0 bases from V and 1 from J, leaving 7 bases between them. The CDR3 length is 14 residues. Germline V lookup: CDR1 SGHRS, CDR2 YFSETQ. The CDR3: CASSLDMGNTEAFF. In DNA, the CDR3 is TGCGCCAGCAGCTTGGATATGGGGAACACTGAAGCTTTCTTT.

The table lists this clone with a few counts. The V gene is TRBV28, the J gene TRBJ1-1; D is undetermined. Germline CDR1 is MDHEN and CDR2 is SYDVKM. Trimming cost V 3 bases and J 0 bases, with 5 bases left between them. The CDR3 has 13 amino acids. This CDR3 reads CASSFVMNTEAFF. CDR3 nucleotide sequence: TGTGCCAGCAGTTTTGTTATGAACACTGAAGCTTTCTTT.

The chain uses TRBV7-9 and TRBJ1-5; D ambiguous. Trimming pared 4 bases from V and 0 bases from J, leaving 13 bases between. The V gene's germline CDR1 is SEHNR and CDR2 FQNEAQ (reference sequence). The CDR3 runs 16 residues. CDR3 loop: CASSSQNSHSNQPQHF. The DNA for the CDR3 is TGTGCCAGCAGCTCCCAAAATTCTCATAGCAATCAGCCCCAGCATTTT.

A word on this clone: Other nucleotide sequences from this sample produce the same CDR3. The V call is TRBV25-1, the J call TRBJ1-1, with no clear D. This CDR3 has 11 amino acids. The germline V gene has CDR1 MGHDK and CDR2 SYGVNS. V lost 5 bases and J lost 2, with 3 bases in between. The CDR3 here is CASSRNTEAFF. The CDR3 DNA sequence: TGTGCCAGCAGTCGCAACACTGAAGCTTTCTTT.

V and J are TRBV30 and TRBJ2-3, with TRBD2 identical over 9 bases. J lost 9 bases, V lost 2 bases, and 9 bases had no gene match. CDR1 and CDR2 (germline): GTSNPN, SVGIG (reference sequence). The CDR3 consists of 14 residues. The CDR3 sequence: CAWSPIAGVGTQYF. CDR3 nucleotide sequence: TGTGCCTGGAGTCCGATAGCGGGAGTCGGCACGCAGTATTTT.

The sample holds a few counts of this clone. The chain employs TRBV11-2 and TRBJ2-2; D is unresolved. CDR3 length: 15 amino acids. Germline assignment: CDR1 SGHAT and CDR2 FQNNGV. V lost 7 bases to trimming and J lost 2 bases, with 14 bases between them. The CDR3 protein is CASTTNWGNTGELFF. CDR3 coding DNA: TGTGCCAGCACCACTAACTGGGGAAACACCGGGGAGCTGTTTTTT.

This clone was counted between two and nine times. The chain couples TRBV13 to TRBJ1-1; unclear D gene. V dropped 2 bases and J dropped 0 bases, with 22 bases sitting between them. The CDR3 is made up of 19 amino acids. The germline V gene encodes CDR1 PRHDT and CDR2 FYEKMQ (reference sequence). The CDR3 sequence is CASSLTPRPRFGMNTEAFF. CDR3 in DNA: TGTGCCAGCAGCTTAACTCCTCGACCGCGATTCGGTATGAACACTGAAGCTTTCTTT.

This clone has just a few counts. This CDR3 is also generated by other DNA sequences in the sample. The chain joins TRBV30 to TRBJ1-5; TRBD1 is a possible D gene (6 bases). This CDR3 contains 15 residues. Germline V gene sequence: CDR1 GTSNPN, CDR2 SVGIG (reference sequence). V was pared by 0 bases and J by 1 base, with 10 bases between. The CDR3 protein is CAWSVGQGSNQPQHF. In DNA form, the CDR3 reads TGTGCCTGGAGTGTGGGGCAGGGGAGCAATCAGCCCCAGCATTTT.

This chain's CDR3 is CASSERSQGLDTQYF. CDR3 sequence (DNA): TGTGCCAGCAGTGAAAGGTCCCAGGGGTTGGATACGCAGTATTTT. The V gene is TRBV2, the J gene TRBJ2-3; a possible D gene is TRBD1 (6 bases). Germline CDR1 and CDR2: SNHLY and FYNNEI. V shed 2 bases and J shed 6 bases, with 15 bases lying between them. The CDR3 is 15 amino acids.

The genes are TRBV30 and TRBJ1-2; unclear D gene. Between the trimmed V and J ends, which lost 0 bases and 6 bases, there was a span of 11 bases. CDR3 length equals 13 residues. Germline V gives CDR1 GTSNPN, CDR2 SVGIG (reference sequence). This CDR3 is CAWSVSPVNGYTF. The CDR3 DNA is TGTGCCTGGAGTGTGTCCCCGGTTAATGGCTACACCTTC.

This clone was seen a few times. The V and J genes are TRBV11-2 and TRBJ2-7; D possibly corresponds to TRBD2 (5 bases). The germline CDR1 and CDR2 sequences are SGHAT and FQNNGV. Between the trimmed V and J ends, which lost 1 base and 3 bases, there was a span of 10 bases. The length of the CDR3 is 14 residues. CDR3 region: CASSLAGNLYEQYF. CDR3 nucleotides: TGTGCCAGCAGCTTAGCGGGGAACCTCTACGAGCAGTACTTC.

This chain joins TRBV1 and TRBJ1-1; TRBD1 is the table's D call, not checked against the DNA. TRBV1 represents a pseudogene. CDR3 length: 16 amino acids. The CDR3: CTSRLGGGQGETEAFF. The CDR3 nucleotides are TGCACCAGCAGGCTAGGAGGGGGCCAGGGAGAAACTGAAGCTTTCTTT.

This clone appeared once. This chain uses TRBV20-1 with TRBJ1-2, with unresolved D. Trimming removed 5 bases at V and 8 bases at J, with 9 bases between. In germline, CDR1 is DFQATT, CDR2 SNEGSKA (reference sequence). CDR3 length: 10 residues. CDR3 nucleotides: TGCAGTGCTCCCGTTGCGGGCTACACCTTC. Translation gives CSAPVAGYTF.

The genes are TRBV30 and TRBJ2-1, with D tentatively TRBD2 (7 bases). Germline values: CDR1 GTSNPN, CDR2 SVGIG (reference sequence). The CDR3 runs to 15 residues. Trimming pared 2 bases from V and 7 bases from J, leaving 18 bases between. The CDR3 nucleotides read TGTGCCTGGAGTAAAGGGGGAGGGGGTAATAATGAGCAGTTCTTC. Its protein is CAWSKGGGGNNEQFF.

The chain joins TRBV30 to TRBJ2-7; D is uncertain. V lost 3 bases to trimming and J lost 4 bases, with 13 bases between them. This CDR3 contains 13 residues. Germline CDR1 GTSNPN, CDR2 SVGIG (reference sequence). CDR3 loop: CAWRTYSNYEQYF. The CDR3 nucleotides read TGTGCCTGGAGGACTTATTCCAATTACGAGCAGTACTTC. Full variable domain (rest looked up from reference TRBV30 and TRBJ2-7): SQTIHQWPATLVQPVGSPLSLECTVEGTSNPNLYWYRQAAGRGLQLLFYSVGIGQISSEVPQNLSASRPQDRQFILSSKKLLLSDSGFYLCAWRTYSNYEQYFGPGTRLTVT.

This rearrangement joins TRBV6-5 to TRBJ2-2; 8 bases fit TRBD1. CDR1 and CDR2 (germline): MNHEY, SVGAGI. Losses at the gene ends were 4 bases for V and 4 bases for J; bases not matched to a gene: 2. This CDR3 has 14 residues. The CDR3 coding sequence is TGTGCCAGCAGTTCACAGGGGGGCACCGGGGAGCTGTTTTTT. Amino acids: CASSSQGGTGELFF.

The rearrangement uses TRBV7-6 and TRBJ2-7; the match to TRBD2 covers 9 bases. Germline CDR1 is SGHVS and CDR2 is FNYEAQ. The CDR3 runs to 17 residues. J lost 4 bases, V lost 5 bases, and 15 bases had no gene match. CDR3 region: CASSKGGGGDTLYEQYF. The CDR3 DNA sequence: TGTGCCAGCAGCAAAGGGGGCGGGGGGGACACCTTATACGAGCAGTACTTC.